The T cell receptor (beta chain) described here comes from a study of T cells in Graves' hyperthyroidism and ophthalmopathy. Findings of the study overall: Most thyroid clonotypes with frequency above 0.001 were detected in blood.

The trim removed 3 bases at V and 6 bases at J, leaving 10 bases unmatched. CDR3 size: 16 residues. Germline-derived CDR1 and CDR2 are LNHDA and SQIVND (reference sequence). Exclusion of a patient resulted from uncontrolled infection, other autoimmune disease, pregnancy or lactation. The authors obtained PBMCs from over 8 ml of fresh peripheral blood. In its sample, this clonotype was seen a few times. Its antigen is unknown. Template material for amplifying TCR beta CDR3 regions consisted of RNA transcripts. The HTBI primer set was used in a first-round RT-PCR of the TCR CDR3. TCRdb passed the multiplex PCR reads through MiXCR, listing each CDR3 protein once. Altogether some 600,000 distinct CDR3 sequences are present, about 14% being singletons, with the ten largest covering 4.5% to 6%.

The source is a woman aged 25-40 years with Graves' hyperthyroidism that later progressed to Graves' ophthalmopathy. The source material was blood. The chain recombines TRBV19 with TRBJ2-5; 10 nucleotides agree with TRBD2. The CDR3 DNA is TGTGCCAGTAGTATCGTATATGGACTAGCGGACCAGACCCAGTACTTC. Amino acid sequence: CASSIVYGLADQTQYF.